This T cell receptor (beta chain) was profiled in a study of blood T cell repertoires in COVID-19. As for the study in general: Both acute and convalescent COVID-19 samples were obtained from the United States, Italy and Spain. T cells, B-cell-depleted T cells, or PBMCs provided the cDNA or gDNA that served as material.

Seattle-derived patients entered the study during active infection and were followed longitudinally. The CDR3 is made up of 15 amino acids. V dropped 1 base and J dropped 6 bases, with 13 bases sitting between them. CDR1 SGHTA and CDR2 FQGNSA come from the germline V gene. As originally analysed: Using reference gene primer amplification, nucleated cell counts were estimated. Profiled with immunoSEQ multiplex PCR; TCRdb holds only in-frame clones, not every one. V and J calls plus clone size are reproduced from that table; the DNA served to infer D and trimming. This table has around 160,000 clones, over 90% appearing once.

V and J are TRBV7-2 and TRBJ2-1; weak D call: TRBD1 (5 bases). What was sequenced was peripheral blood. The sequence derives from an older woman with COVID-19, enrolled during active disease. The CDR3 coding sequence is TGTGCCAGCAGCTTAGGTCAGGGATTCCGCAATGAGCAGTTCTTC. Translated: CASSLGQGFRNEQFF.